The rows below give T cell receptor beta chains drawn from one sample of a study of T cells in Graves' hyperthyroidism and ophthalmopathy. TCRdb re-called the multiplex PCR reads with MiXCR, one entry per CDR3 protein. The data hold some 500,000 distinct CDR3 sequences, with roughly a quarter observed a single time. The specimen was blood. The receptors were gathered from a woman aged 25-40 years with Graves' ophthalmopathy. Each CDR3 is given without its conserved first and last residue.

v_gene | CDR3aa
TRBV11-2 | ASSLSPGLAGGDEQY
TRBV6-1 | ASTTGQDKRYEQY
TRBV2 | ASSDAGADQPQH
TRBV15 | ATSRKTGSHYEQY
TRBV9 | ASSATGYSGANVLT
TRBV15 | ATSRERVSGYEQY
TRBV12-3/TRBV12-4 | ASTVGTAYEQY
TRBV2 | ASSVPGGGYGYT
TRBV6-5 | ASSYLGDQETQY
TRBV11-1 | ASSSPGTTEAF
TRBV11-1 | ASSPSIVGQGNTEAF